This T cell receptor beta chain is from a study of PD-1 blockade in classical Hodgkin lymphoma. Here immunoSEQ multiplex PCR was the method, and the copy in TCRdb shows in-frame clones only, minus some. The sample contains around 100,000 clones, 90% of which appear only once. Germline V gene lookup returns CDR1 KGHSH and CDR2 LQKENI. Trimming took 6 bases from V and 2 from J, leaving 16 bases between them. This CDR3 comprises 15 residues. Described time point: cycle 4 day 1 (C4D1), after five to seven weeks of nivolumab. Each patient experienced a relapse that followed autologous stem cell transplantation, and brentuximab vedotin exposure varied.

V gene TRBV18 combines with J gene TRBJ1-2; D remains unclear. This specimen was peripheral blood mononuclear cells (PBMCs), taken before the fourth cycle of nivolumab. This TCR came from a human donor with classical Hodgkin lymphoma. CDR3 nucleotides: TGTGCCAGCTCCCCCGGACTTTTTCAAAACTATGGCTACACCTTC. Translated: CASSPGLFQNYGYTF.